This T cell receptor beta chain was captured in a study of blood T cell repertoires in COVID-19. Study background: Donors in the United States, Italy and Spain gave samples during acute or convalescent COVID-19. T cells, B-cell-depleted T cells, or PBMCs provided the cDNA or gDNA that served as material.

Deletions cut 2 bases from V and 6 bases from J, with 12 bases between. The CDR3 spans 14 residues. Germline-derived CDR1 and CDR2 are SGHRS and YFSETQ. Under the authors' procedure: From reference gene primer amplification, estimates of nucleated cell counts were derived. Profiling relied on immunoSEQ multiplex PCR, and the TCRdb table lists in-frame clones only, not all of them. The V and J calls and clone size come from that table; D and trimming were worked out from the DNA. The data hold some 390,000 clones, with 89% observed a single time. Seattle-derived patients entered the study during active infection and were followed longitudinally.

What was sequenced was peripheral blood. This TCR was recovered from a woman in her thirties or forties with COVID-19, enrolled during active disease. The V gene is TRBV5-1, the J gene TRBJ1-5; a possible D gene is TRBD1 (5 bases). The CDR3 here is CASSFGDGSQPQHF. CDR3 nucleotides: TGCGCCAGCAGCTTCGGGGACGGGAGTCAGCCCCAGCATTTT.